Listed here are 7 T cell receptor beta chains from one sample, sequenced in a study of blood T cell repertoires in COVID-19. Clones were read by immunoSEQ multiplex PCR, and TCRdb kept only the in-frame ones, dropping some. The sample has under 450,000 clones; 86% are singletons. Input material: peripheral blood. These receptors were obtained from a woman aged 55 to 70 with COVID-19, enrolled during active disease.

The chain uses TRBV10-3 and TRBJ2-3, with D maybe TRBD1 (5 bases). The germline gives CDR1 ENHRY, CDR2 SYGVKD. The germline V and J ends were trimmed by 6 bases and 1 base, with 14 bases remaining between them. The length of the CDR3 is 15 residues. CDR3 bases: TGTGCCATCAGCTCCGTGGGGCAGGGCACAGATACGCAGTATTTT. Protein product: CAISSVGQGTDTQYF.

V is TRBV5-6 and J is TRBJ1-5; no clear D. The CDR3 extends over 15 amino acids. Germline assignment: CDR1 SGHDT and CDR2 YYEEEE. V lost 0 bases to trimming and J lost 10 bases, with 17 bases between them. The CDR3: CASSLGGGGPSPQHF. In nucleotides, the CDR3 is TGTGCCAGCAGCTTGGGAGGTGGAGGGCCATCCCCCCAGCATTTT.

This chain joins TRBV11-2 and TRBJ2-7; a possible D gene is TRBD1 (6 bases). V lost 5 bases and J lost 3, with 14 bases in between. There are 14 residues in the CDR3. CDR1 and CDR2 from the germline V gene are SGHAT and FQNNGV. The CDR3 DNA reads as TGTGCCAGCAGCACAGGGCTCGGAGACTACGAGCAGTACTTC. Its translation is CASSTGLGDYEQYF.

The rearrangement uses TRBV3-1 (or the pseudogene TRBV3-2) and TRBJ2-6, with D perhaps TRBD1 (8 bases). The length of the CDR3 is 17 residues. The germline gives CDR1 LGHDT, CDR2 YNNKEL (reference sequence). Trimming stripped 5 bases from V and 0 bases from J, with 14 bases between. CDR3 DNA sequence: TGTGCCAGCAGCTCCACAGGGGGGGACTCTGGGGCCAACGTCCTGACTTTC. It is translated as CASSSTGGDSGANVLTF.

This chain connects TRBV29-1 to TRBJ2-1, with 11 bases that match TRBD1. The CDR3 is 14 residues long. Germline V lookup: CDR1 SQVTM, CDR2 ANQGSEA. V lost 4 bases to trimming and J lost 8 bases; unmatched junction nucleotides: 7. CDR3 coding DNA: TGCAGCGTTGCTCTGGAGGGACAGGGGGATGAGCAGTTCTTC. The encoded protein is CSVALEGQGDEQFF.

Note on this clone: Because the CDR3's place on the DNA is in doubt, the DNA is left out and the CDR3 is given as listed by TCRdb. The chain uses TRBV21-1 and TRBJ2-2; the table's D gene call, TRBD2, was not cross checked with the DNA. TRBV21-1 is deemed a pseudogene. The CDR3 is 15 residues long, counting both termini. This CDR3 reads CASSNVGSGAGELFF.

This rearrangement joins TRBV27 to TRBJ2-7, with D perhaps matching TRBD1 (5 bases). Germline-derived CDR1 and CDR2 are MNHEY and SMNVEV (reference sequence). The CDR3 is 14 amino acids. V lost 5 bases and J 0 bases, leaving 11 bases between the germline ends. CDR3 in DNA: TGTGCCAGCAGTCTGGACAAAAGCTCCTACGAGCAGTACTTC. Protein product: CASSLDKSSYEQYF.